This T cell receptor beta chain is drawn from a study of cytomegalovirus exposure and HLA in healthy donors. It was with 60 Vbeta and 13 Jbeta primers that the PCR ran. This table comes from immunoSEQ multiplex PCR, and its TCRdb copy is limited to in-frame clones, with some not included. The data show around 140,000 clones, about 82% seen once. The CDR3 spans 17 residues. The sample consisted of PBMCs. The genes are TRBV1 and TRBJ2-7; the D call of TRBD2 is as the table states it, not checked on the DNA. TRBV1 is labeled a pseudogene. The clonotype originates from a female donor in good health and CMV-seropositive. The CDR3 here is CTSSQDTSGERGYEQYF. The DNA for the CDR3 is TGCACCAGCAGCCAAGATACTAGCGGGGAGAGGGGCTACGAGCAGTACTTC.